This T cell receptor (beta chain) stems from a study of T cells in Graves' hyperthyroidism and ophthalmopathy. Study background: The authors collected peripheral blood at initial diagnosis, before any treatment. Study findings and constraints: Most thyroid-expanded clonotypes above 0.001 were also found in blood.

Amplification targeted TCR beta CDR3 regions from RNA transcripts. Using the HTBI primer set, a first-round RT-PCR was run on the TCR CDR3. TCRdb analysed the multiplex PCR reads with MiXCR anew, one entry per CDR3 protein. The data contain about 410,000 distinct CDR3 sequences, 13% to 15% of them singletons. This clonotype came up many times. Its target is not known. Reasons for excluding patients were uncontrolled infection, other autoimmune disease, pregnancy or lactation. PBMCs stemmed from over 7.5 ml fresh peripheral blood. The CDR3 spans 15 residues. Trimming took off 2 bases at V and 4 bases at J, with 14 bases between the two ends. Germline-derived CDR1 and CDR2 are PRHDT and FYEKMQ (reference sequence).

This sequence joins TRBV13 and TRBJ1-2; no reliable D call. The sequence came from a woman in her 30s with Graves' ophthalmopathy. What was sequenced was blood. As DNA, the CDR3 is TGTGCCAGCAGCTTACCCCATCCCCGGTCCTATGGCTACACCTTC. Translation: CASSLPHPRSYGYTF.